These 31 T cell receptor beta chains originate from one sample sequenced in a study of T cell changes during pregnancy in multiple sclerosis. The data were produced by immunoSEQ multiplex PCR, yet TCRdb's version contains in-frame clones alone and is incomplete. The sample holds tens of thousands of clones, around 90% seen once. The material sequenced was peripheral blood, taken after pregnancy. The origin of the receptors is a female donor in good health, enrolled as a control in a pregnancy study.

CDR3 bases: TGTGCCAGCAGTCCCCGGTCCTACAATGAGCAGTTCTTC. Its protein is CASSPRSYNEQFF. This chain joins TRBV27 and TRBJ2-1; no firm D call. Germline CDR1 MNHEY, CDR2 SMNVEV (reference sequence). The CDR3 has 13 residues. The V end lost 5 bases, the J end lost 1 base, and 6 bases lay between the germline ends.

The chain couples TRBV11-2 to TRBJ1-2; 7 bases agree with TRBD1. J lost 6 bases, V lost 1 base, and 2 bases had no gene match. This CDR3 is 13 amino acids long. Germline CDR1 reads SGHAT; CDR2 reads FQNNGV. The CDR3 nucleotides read TGTGCCAGCAGCTTAGTAAGGGGGCATGGCTACACCTTC. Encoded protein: CASSLVRGHGYTF.

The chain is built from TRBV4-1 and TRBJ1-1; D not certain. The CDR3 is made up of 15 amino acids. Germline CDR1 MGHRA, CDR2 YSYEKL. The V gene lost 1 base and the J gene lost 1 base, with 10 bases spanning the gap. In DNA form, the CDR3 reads TGCGCCAGCAGCCAAGTTTATTCGGGGAACACTGAAGCTTTCTTT. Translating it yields CASSQVYSGNTEAFF.

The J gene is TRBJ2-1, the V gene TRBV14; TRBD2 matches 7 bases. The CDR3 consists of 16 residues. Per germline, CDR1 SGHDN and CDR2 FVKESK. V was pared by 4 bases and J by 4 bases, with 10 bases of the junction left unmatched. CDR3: CASSPLTGGLYNEQFF. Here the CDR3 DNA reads TGTGCCAGCAGCCCCCTAACGGGAGGTCTATACAATGAGCAGTTCTTC.

For the CDR3, the DNA is TGTGCCAGCAGGGGGAGGGGTCGGTACAATGAGCAGTTCTTC. Amino acids: CASRGRGRYNEQFF. V gene TRBV2 combines with J gene TRBJ2-1, with TRBD2 matching over 7 bases. This CDR3 is built from 14 residues. V was clipped by 6 bases and J by 4 bases; unmatched bases: 6. In germline, CDR1 is SNHLY, CDR2 FYNNEI.

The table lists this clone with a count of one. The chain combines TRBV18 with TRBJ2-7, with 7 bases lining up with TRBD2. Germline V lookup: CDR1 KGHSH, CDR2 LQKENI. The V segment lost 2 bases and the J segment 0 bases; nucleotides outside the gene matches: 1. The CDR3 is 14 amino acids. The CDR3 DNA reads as TGTGCCAGCTCACCAAGGACTAGCTCCTACGAGCAGTACTTC. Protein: CASSPRTSSYEQYF.

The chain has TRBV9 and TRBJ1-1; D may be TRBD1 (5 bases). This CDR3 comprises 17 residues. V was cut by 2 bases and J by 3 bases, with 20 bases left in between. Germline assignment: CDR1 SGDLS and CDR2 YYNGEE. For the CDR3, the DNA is TGTGCCAGCAGCGTTGACTCAGGGCGCGGTTTCGACACTGAAGCTTTCTTT. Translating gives CASSVDSGRGFDTEAFF.

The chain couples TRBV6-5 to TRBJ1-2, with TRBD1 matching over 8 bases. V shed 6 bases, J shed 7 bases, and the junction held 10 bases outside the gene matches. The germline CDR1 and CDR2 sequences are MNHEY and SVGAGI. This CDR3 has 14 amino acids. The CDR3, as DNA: TGTGCCAGCAGCCGACAGGGGAGAGTAGGTGGCTACACCTTC. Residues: CASSRQGRVGGYTF.

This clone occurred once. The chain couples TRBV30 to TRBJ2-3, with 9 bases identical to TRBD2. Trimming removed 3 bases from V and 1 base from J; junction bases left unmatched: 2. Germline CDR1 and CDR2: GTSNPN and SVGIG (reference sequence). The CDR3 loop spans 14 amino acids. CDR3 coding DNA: TGTGCCTGGAGCAAGCGGGAGGGCACAGATACGCAGTATTTT. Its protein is CAWSKREGTDTQYF.

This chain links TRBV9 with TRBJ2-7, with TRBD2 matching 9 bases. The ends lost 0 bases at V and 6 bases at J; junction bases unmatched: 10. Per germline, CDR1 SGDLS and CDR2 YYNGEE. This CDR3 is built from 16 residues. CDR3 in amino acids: CASSVDSGRRKGEQYF. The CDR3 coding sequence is TGTGCCAGCAGCGTAGACAGCGGGAGGAGGAAAGGCGAGCAGTACTTC.

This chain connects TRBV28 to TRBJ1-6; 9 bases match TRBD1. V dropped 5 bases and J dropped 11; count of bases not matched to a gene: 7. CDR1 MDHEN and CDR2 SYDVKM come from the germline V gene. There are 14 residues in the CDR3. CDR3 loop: CASSTPDRGAPLHF. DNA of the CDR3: TGTGCCAGCAGTACCCCCGACAGGGGGGCACCCCTCCACTTT.

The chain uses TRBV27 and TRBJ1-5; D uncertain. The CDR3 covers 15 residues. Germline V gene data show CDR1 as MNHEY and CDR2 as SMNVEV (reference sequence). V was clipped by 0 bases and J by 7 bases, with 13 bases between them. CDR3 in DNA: TGTGCCAGCAGTTTATCGATGAGAGGCAGCCAGCCCCAGCATTTT. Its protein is CASSLSMRGSQPQHF.

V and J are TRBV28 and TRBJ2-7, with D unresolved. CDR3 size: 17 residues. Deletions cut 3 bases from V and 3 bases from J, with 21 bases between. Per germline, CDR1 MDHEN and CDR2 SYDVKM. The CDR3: CASSFSASGRSRYEQYF. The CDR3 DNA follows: TGTGCCAGCAGTTTTTCCGCGTCGGGTCGATCGCGCTACGAGCAGTACTTC.

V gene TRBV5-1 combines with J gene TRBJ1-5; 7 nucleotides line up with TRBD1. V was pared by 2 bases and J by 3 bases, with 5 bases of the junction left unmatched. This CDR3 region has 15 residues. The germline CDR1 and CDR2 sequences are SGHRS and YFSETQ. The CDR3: CASSFSGGVNQPQHF. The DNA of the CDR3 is TGCGCCAGCAGCTTCTCAGGGGGAGTCAATCAGCCCCAGCATTTT.

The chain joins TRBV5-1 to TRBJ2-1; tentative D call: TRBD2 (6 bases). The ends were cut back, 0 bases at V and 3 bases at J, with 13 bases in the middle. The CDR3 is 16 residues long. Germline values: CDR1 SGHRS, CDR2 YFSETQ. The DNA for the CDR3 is TGCGCCAGCAGCTTGGCGAGCGGGCTCTACTACAATGAGCAGTTCTTC. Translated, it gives CASSLASGLYYNEQFF.

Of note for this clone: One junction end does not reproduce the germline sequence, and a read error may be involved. CDR3 DNA: TGTGCCAGCTCACCAAGTTTGCCGGGACAGACGAACACTAAAGCTTTCTTT. It translates to CASSPSLPGQTNTKAFF. The chain employs TRBV18 and TRBJ1-1; 7 bases match TRBD1. This CDR3 comprises 17 residues. CDR1 KGHSH and CDR2 LQKENI come from the germline V gene.

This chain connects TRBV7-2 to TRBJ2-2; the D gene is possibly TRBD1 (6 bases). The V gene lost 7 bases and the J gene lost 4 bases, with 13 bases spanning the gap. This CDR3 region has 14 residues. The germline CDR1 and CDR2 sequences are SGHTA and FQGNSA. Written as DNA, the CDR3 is TGTGCCAGCAAGAAACAGGGACCCACCGGGGAGCTGTTTTTT. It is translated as CASKKQGPTGELFF.

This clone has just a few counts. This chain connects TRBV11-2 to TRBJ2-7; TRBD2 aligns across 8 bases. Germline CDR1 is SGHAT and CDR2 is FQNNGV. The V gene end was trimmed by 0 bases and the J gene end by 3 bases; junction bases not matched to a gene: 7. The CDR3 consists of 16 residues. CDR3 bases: TGTGCCAGCAGCTTAGATCTGAGCGGGGGTTTCTACGAGCAGTACTTC. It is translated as CASSLDLSGGFYEQYF.

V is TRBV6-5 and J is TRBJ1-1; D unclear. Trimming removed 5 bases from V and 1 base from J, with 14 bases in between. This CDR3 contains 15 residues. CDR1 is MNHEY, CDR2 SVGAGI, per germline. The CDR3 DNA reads TGTGCCAGCAGTCTGAACCCCGCACAGAACACTGAAGCTTTCTTT. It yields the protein CASSLNPAQNTEAFF.

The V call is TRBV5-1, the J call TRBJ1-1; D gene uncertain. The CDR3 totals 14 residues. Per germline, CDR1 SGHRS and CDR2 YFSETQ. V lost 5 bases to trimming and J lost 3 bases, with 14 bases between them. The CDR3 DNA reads TGCGCCAGCAGTTTACTCCCGGCGGACACTGAAGCTTTCTTT. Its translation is CASSLLPADTEAFF.

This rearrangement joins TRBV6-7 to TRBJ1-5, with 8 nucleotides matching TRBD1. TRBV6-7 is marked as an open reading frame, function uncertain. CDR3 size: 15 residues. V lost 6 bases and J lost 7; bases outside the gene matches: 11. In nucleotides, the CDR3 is TGTGCCAGCAGAAATTCCGGGACAGGCACCCAGCCCCAGCATTTT. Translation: CASRNSGTGTQPQHF.

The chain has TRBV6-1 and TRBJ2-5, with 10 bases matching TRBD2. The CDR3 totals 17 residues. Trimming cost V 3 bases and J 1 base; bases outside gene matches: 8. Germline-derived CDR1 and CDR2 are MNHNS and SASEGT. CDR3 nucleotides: TGTGCCAGCAGTGATTTTTTAAGCGGGAGGGTCCAAGAGACCCAGTACTTC. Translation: CASSDFLSGRVQETQYF.

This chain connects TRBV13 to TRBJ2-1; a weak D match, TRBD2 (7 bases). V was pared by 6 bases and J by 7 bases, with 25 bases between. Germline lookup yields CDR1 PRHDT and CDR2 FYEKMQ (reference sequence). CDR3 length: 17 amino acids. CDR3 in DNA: TGTGCCAGCAGGATTTTGGGGGGGATGGACAGTCGGAATGAGCAGTTCTTC. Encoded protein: CASRILGGMDSRNEQFF.

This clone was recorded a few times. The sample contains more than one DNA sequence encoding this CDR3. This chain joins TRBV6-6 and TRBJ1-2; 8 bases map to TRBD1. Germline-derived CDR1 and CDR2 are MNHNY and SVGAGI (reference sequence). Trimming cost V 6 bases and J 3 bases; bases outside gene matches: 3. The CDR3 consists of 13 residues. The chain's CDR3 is CASSPTGDYGYTF. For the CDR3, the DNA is TGTGCCAGCAGCCCGACAGGGGACTATGGCTACACCTTC.

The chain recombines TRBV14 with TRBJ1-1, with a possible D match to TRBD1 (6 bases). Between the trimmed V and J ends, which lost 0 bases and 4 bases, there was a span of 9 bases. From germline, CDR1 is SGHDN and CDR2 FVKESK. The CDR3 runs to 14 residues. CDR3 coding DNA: TGTGCCAGCAGCCAAGAAGGGGGATCCACTGAAGCTTTCTTT. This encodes CASSQEGGSTEAFF.

The CDR3 DNA follows: TGTGCCACCAGCAGACCTCGAGAGACCCAGTACTTC. Translated: CATSRPRETQYF. The V and J genes are TRBV15 and TRBJ2-5, with unresolved D. Germline CDR1 and CDR2: LNHNV and YYDKDF (reference sequence). V lost 2 bases and J lost 4, with 5 bases in between. The CDR3 spans 12 residues.

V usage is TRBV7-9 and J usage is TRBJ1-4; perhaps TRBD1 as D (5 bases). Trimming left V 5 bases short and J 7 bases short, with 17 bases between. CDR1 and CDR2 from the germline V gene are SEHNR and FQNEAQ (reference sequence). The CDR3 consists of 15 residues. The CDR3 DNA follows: TGTGCCAGCAGCCTCGGCGGGACGGCGTTTGAAAAACTGTTTTTT. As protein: CASSLGGTAFEKLFF.

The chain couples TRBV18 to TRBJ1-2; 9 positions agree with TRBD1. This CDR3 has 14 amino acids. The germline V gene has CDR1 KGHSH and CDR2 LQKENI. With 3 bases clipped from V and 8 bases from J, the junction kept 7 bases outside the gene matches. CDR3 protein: CASSPPTGGKGYTF. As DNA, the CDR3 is TGTGCCAGCTCACCTCCGACAGGGGGTAAGGGCTACACCTTC. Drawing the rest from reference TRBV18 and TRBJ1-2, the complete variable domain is NAGVMQNPRHLVRRRGQEARLRCSPMKGHSHVYWYRQLPEEGLKFMVYLQKENIIDESGMPKERFSAEFPKEGPSILRIQQVVRGDSAAYFCASSPPTGGKGYTFGSGTRLTVV.

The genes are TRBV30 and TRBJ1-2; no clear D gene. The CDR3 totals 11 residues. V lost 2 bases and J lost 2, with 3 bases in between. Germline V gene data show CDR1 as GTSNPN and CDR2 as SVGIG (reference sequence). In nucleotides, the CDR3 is TGTGCCTGGAGTTCAAACTATGGCTACACCTTC. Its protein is CAWSSNYGYTF. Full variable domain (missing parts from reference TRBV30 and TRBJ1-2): SQTIHQWPATLVQPVGSPLSLECTVEGTSNPNLYWYRQAAGRGLQLLFYSVGIGQISSEVPQNLSASRPQDRQFILSSKKLLLSDSGFYLCAWSSNYGYTFGSGTRLTVV.

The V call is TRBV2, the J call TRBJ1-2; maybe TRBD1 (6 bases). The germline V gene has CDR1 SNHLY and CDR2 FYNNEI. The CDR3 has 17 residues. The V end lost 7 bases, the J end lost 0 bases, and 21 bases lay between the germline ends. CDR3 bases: TGTGCCAGCATCCAGGACAGACCCCTTCCCACTAACTATGGCTACACCTTC. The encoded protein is CASIQDRPLPTNYGYTF.

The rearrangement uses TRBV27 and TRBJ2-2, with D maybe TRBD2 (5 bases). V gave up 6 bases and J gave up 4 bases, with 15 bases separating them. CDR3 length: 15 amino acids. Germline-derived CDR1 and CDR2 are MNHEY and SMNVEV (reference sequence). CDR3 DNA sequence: TGTGCCAGCAGCTTTGGACTTTTTCCCACCGGGGAGCTGTTTTTT. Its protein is CASSFGLFPTGELFF.